This T cell receptor (beta chain) was observed in a study of T cell responses to AZD1222 COVID-19 vaccine. General observations from the study: At 160-218 and 743-854, vaccine-associated CD4 TCRs were dominant, and they spanned spike. At baseline, just six or seven AZD1222 recipients tested seropositive. Donors were largely white British and mainly female; clonal diversity was possibly underestimated.

TCRdb keeps only in-frame clones here, not all; method: immunoSEQ multiplex PCR. The sample records about 180,000 clones, roughly 94% being singletons. Some second doses came at about 4 weeks and others at about 12 weeks; these were pooled. CDR1 is LGHDT, CDR2 YNNKEL, per germline (reference sequence). The CDR3 loop spans 14 amino acids. The V and J ends lost 5 bases and 5 bases, in that order; junction bases with no gene match: 4. Notes on this clone: Its antigen is unknown.

The origin of this receptor is an adult who received the AZD1222 COVID-19 vaccine. The source was peripheral blood, collected 28 days after the second AZD1222 dose. The gene calls are TRBV3-1 (or the pseudogene TRBV3-2) and TRBJ1-4; 8 bases match TRBD1. This CDR3 is CASSFRTGNEKLFF. CDR3 DNA sequence: TGTGCCAGCAGCTTCCGGACAGGGAATGAAAAACTGTTTTTT.